These T cell receptor beta chains were read from a single sample in a study of B cell selection in AIRE deficiency. This table comes from immunoSEQ multiplex PCR, and its TCRdb copy is limited to in-frame clones, with some not included. The data contain 20,000 to 30,000 clones, roughly 90% of them singletons. Sequencing was done on a sample of CD4+CD25+ Tregs sorted from PBMCs. These receptors were taken from a human donor in good health. The CDR3 runs from the conserved cysteine through the conserved F or W. A D gene is named only where the DNA matches it firmly. Not every row has a clone size; where given, it reads once, few, many or a size class.

j_call | d_call | v_call | cdr3_length | clone_size | cdr3_nt | cdr3_aa
TRBJ1-1 | TRBD1 | TRBV29-1 | 12 | - | TGCAGCGTACAGGGGTTGGACACTGAAGCTTTCTTT | CSVQGLDTEAFF
TRBJ2-7 | - | TRBV2 | 15 | - | TGTGCCAGCAGTGAAGCCCTAACGGGTGGGTACGAGCAGTACTTC | CASSEALTGGYEQYF
TRBJ2-2 | - | TRBV15 | 17 | - | TGTGCCACCAGCAGGGCCGGGTCTCAAATCTACACCGGGGAGCTGTTTTTT | CATSRAGSQIYTGELFF
TRBJ2-2 | - | TRBV2 | 14 | - | TGTGCCAGCAGGAGACAGGAGAACACCGGGGAGCTGTTTTTT | CASRRQENTGELFF
TRBJ1-4 | - | TRBV5-1 | 16 | - | TGCGCCAGCAGCTTAGGTCAGCTTGGATTAAATGAAAAACTGTTTTTT | CASSLGQLGLNEKLFF
TRBJ2-7 | - | TRBV19 | 15 | - | TGTGCCAGTAGTCCCTCAGGGGTTACCTCCTACGAGCAGTACTTC | CASSPSGVTSYEQYF
TRBJ2-7 | - | TRBV18 | 11 | - | TGTGCCAGCTCCCTATGGGGCGAGCAGTACTTC | CASSLWGEQYF
TRBJ2-4 | - | TRBV6-6 | 14 | - | TGTGCCAGCAGTTACGATGGAAGGGGGTACATTCAGTACTTC | CASSYDGRGYIQYF
TRBJ2-7 | - | TRBV6-5 | 15 | - | TGTGCCAGCAGTTCCTGGACGGCGGGCTCCTACGAGCAGTACTTC | CASSSWTAGSYEQYF
TRBJ2-5 | - | TRBV5-1 | 14 | - | TGCGCCAGCAGCTTGGCCCAGGCCCAAGAGACCCAGTACTTC | CASSLAQAQETQYF
TRBJ1-2 | TRBD1 | TRBV7-2 | 14 | few | TGTGCCAGCAGCGAAAGGACAGGGGTCTATGGCTACACCTTC | CASSERTGVYGYTF
TRBJ2-1 | - | TRBV9 | 13 | - | TGTGCCAGCAGCCCAATGTTTTCTAATGAGCAGTTCTTC | CASSPMFSNEQFF
TRBJ2-7 | - | TRBV5-1 | 13 | once | TGCGCCAGCAGCTTGAGGCTCTCAGACGAGCAGTACTTC | CASSLRLSDEQYF
TRBJ2-2 | - | TRBV2 | 15 | - | TGTGCCACTACGGGAAGCCGGGCCCAGGGGGGGGAGCTGTTTTTT | CATTGSRAQGGELFF
TRBJ1-1 | - | TRBV30 | 11 | - | TGTGCCTGGAGTTCTGGCACTGAAGCTTTCTTT | CAWSSGTEAFF
TRBJ1-5 | TRBD1 | TRBV2 | 13 | few | TGTGCCAGCAGGGGACAGCGGAGTCAGCCCCAGCATTTT | CASRGQRSQPQHF
TRBJ1-4 | TRBD1 | TRBV11-1 | 16 | - | TGTGCCAGCAGCTTTGGACAGGGTCGTTCTAATGAAAAACTGTTTTTT | CASSFGQGRSNEKLFF
TRBJ1-4 | TRBD1 | TRBV4-1 | 14 | - | TGCGCCAGCAGCCAAGCGGGACAGGAGGAAAAACTGTTTTTT | CASSQAGQEEKLFF
TRBJ2-7 | - | TRBV13 | 17 | once | TGTGCCAGCAGCCCTTCCGGGGGTGGGCGCCTCTCCTACGAGCAGTACTTC | CASSPSGGGRLSYEQYF
TRBJ2-3 | - | TRBV12-5 | 12 | - | TGTGCTAGTGGTTTGGGGGAGTATACGCAGTATTTT | CASGLGEYTQYF
TRBJ2-1 | - | TRBV6-1 | 14 | - | TGTGCCAGCAGTGAATCCGCGGCGGGACGTGAGCAGTTCTTC | CASSESAAGREQFF
TRBJ2-3 | - | TRBV28 | 15 | - | TGTGCCAGCAGTTTATATTCCAGGGGCACAGATACGCAGTATTTT | CASSLYSRGTDTQYF
TRBJ1-6 | - | TRBV27 | 15 | once | TGTGCCAGCAGTTTCCGGAGCTCCTATAATTCACCCCTCCACTTT | CASSFRSSYNSPLHF
TRBJ2-2 | - | TRBV6-6 | 12 | - | TGTGCCAGCAGTGCGCCACACGGGGAGCTGTTTTTT | CASSAPHGELFF
TRBJ2-5 | - | TRBV11-2 | 15 | - | TGTGCCAGCAGCTTCCTGGCGGGTGGTTGGGAGACCCAGTACTTC | CASSFLAGGWETQYF
TRBJ1-1 | - | TRBV11-2 | 12 | - | TGTGCCAGCAGCTTAGTCCACAGGGAGGCTTTCTTT | CASSLVHREAFF
TRBJ2-5 | - | TRBV11-2 | 15 | - | TGTGCCAGCAGCTTAGAGCTACAGACCCAAGAGACCCAGTACTTC | CASSLELQTQETQYF
TRBJ2-7 | TRBD2 | TRBV2 | 15 | - | TGTGCCAGCAGGGACCTTAGCGGGGGGGCCAGTGAGCAGTACTTC | CASRDLSGGASEQYF
TRBJ1-1 | - | TRBV5-1 | 15 | once | TGCGCCAGCAGCCAGCAGGGTCAGGGTGGCACTGAAGCTTTCTTT | CASSQQGQGGTEAFF
TRBJ2-5 | TRBD2 | TRBV2 | 16 | - | TGTGCCAGCAGTGAAAGGGTCGCGGGGGGGCGGCAGACCCAGTACTTC | CASSERVAGGRQTQYF
TRBJ2-3 | - | TRBV30 | 13 | - | TGTGCCTGGAGTGTACCAGGGCATCATACGCAGTATTTT | CAWSVPGHHTQYF
TRBJ1-1 | - | TRBV6-5 | 14 | once | TGTGCCAGCTCCGGGGGGGGGCTGAGCACTGAAGCTTTCTTT | CASSGGGLSTEAFF
TRBJ1-1 | - | TRBV7-3 | 13 | - | TGTGCCAGCAGCTTAAACAGGTTCACTGAAGCTTTCTTT | CASSLNRFTEAFF
TRBJ2-2 | TRBD2 | TRBV11-2 | 19 | - | TGTGCCAGCAGCTCGAGGGGTAGCGGGCCCCACCCGAACACCGGGGAGCTGTTTTTT | CASSSRGSGPHPNTGELFF
TRBJ2-5 | - | TRBV6-5 | 14 | - | TGTGCCAGCAATCCCAGGATTGGTGTGGGGACCCAGTACTTC | CASNPRIGVGTQYF
TRBJ1-3 | - | TRBV18 | 16 | - | TGTGCCAGCTCACCAGATCCAGGGGTTTCTGGAAACACCATATATTTT | CASSPDPGVSGNTIYF
TRBJ2-2 | - | TRBV2 | 15 | - | TGTGCCAGCAGTGAATGGGGGGAAAACACCGGGGAGCTGTTTTTT | CASSEWGENTGELFF